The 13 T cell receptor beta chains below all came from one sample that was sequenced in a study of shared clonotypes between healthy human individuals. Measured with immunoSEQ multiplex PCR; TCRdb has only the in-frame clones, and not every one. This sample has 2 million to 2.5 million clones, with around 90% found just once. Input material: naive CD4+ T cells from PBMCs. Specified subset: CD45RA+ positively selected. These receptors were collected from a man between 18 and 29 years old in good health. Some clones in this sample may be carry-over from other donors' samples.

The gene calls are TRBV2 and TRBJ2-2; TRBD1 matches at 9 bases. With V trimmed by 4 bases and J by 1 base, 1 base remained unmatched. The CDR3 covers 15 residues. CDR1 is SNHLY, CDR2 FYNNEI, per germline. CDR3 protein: CASSGGQGNTGELFF. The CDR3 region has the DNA TGTGCCAGCAGTGGGGGACAGGGGAACACCGGGGAGCTGTTTTTT.

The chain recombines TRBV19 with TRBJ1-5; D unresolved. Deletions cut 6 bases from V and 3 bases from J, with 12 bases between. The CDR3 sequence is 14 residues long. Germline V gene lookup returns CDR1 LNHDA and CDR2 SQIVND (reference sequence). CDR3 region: CASSLVHYNQPQHF. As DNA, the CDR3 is TGTGCCAGTAGCCTAGTGCACTACAATCAGCCCCAGCATTTT.

The chain's CDR3 is CASSQGQITGELFF. The CDR3, as DNA: TGCGCCAGCAGCCAAGGTCAGATCACCGGGGAGCTGTTTTTT. The chain has TRBV4-1 and TRBJ2-2, with unresolved D. This CDR3 has 14 amino acids. Germline V gene data show CDR1 as MGHRA and CDR2 as YSYEKL. V lost 1 base, J lost 4 bases, and 7 bases lay in between.

CDR3: CASSLEAGGFVKQYF. CDR3 coding DNA: TGCGCCAGCAGCTTGGAGGCGGGAGGGTTTGTCAAGCAGTACTTC. The chain uses TRBV5-1 and TRBJ2-7, with 9 bases that match TRBD2. The CDR3 totals 15 residues. Germline V gene data show CDR1 as SGHRS and CDR2 as YFSETQ. The V gene end was trimmed by 0 bases and the J gene end by 8 bases; junction bases not matched to a gene: 9. Full variable domain (remainder filled in from reference TRBV5-1 and TRBJ2-7): KAGVTQTPRYLIKTRGQQVTLSCSPISGHRSVSWYQQTPGQGLQFLFEYFSETQRNKGNFPGRFSGRQFSNSRSEMNVSTLELGDSALYLCASSLEAGGFVKQYFGPGTRLTVT.

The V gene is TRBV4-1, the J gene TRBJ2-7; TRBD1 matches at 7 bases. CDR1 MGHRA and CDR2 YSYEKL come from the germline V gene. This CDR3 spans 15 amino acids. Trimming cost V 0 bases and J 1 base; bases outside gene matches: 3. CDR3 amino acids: CASSQDHRGSYEQYF. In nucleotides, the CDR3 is TGCGCCAGCAGCCAAGATCACAGGGGATCCTACGAGCAGTACTTC.

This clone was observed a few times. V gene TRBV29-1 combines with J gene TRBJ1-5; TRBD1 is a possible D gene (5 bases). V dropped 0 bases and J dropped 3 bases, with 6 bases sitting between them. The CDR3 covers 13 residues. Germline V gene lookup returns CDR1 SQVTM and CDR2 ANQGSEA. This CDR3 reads CSVEEGANQPQHF. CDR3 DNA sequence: TGCAGCGTTGAAGAAGGGGCCAATCAGCCCCAGCATTTT.

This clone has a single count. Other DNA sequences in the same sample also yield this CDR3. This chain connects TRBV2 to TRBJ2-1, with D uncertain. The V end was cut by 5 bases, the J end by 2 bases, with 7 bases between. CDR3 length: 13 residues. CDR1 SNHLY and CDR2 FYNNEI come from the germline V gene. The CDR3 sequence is CASSLTTYNEQFF. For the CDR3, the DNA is TGTGCCAGCAGTCTAACTACCTACAATGAGCAGTTCTTC.

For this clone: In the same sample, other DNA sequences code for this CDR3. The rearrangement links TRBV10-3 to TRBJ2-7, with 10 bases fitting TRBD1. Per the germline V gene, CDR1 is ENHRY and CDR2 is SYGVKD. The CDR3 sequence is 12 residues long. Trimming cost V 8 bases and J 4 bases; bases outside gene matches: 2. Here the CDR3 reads CAIRDRGYEQYF. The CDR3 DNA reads TGTGCCATCCGGGACAGGGGTTACGAGCAGTACTTC.

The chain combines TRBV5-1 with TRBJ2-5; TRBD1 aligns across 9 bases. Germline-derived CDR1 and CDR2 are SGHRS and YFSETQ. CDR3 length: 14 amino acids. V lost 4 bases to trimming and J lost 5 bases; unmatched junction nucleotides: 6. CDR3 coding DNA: TGCGCCAGCAGCGTAGACAGGGGGAGGGAGACCCAGTACTTC. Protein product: CASSVDRGRETQYF.

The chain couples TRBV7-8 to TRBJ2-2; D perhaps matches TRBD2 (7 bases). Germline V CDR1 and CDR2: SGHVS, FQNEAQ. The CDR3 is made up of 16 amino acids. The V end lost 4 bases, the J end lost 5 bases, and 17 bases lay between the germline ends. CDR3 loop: CASSSPGGLRTGELFF. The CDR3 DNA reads TGTGCCAGCAGCTCTCCGGGGGGCTTAAGAACCGGGGAGCTGTTTTTT.

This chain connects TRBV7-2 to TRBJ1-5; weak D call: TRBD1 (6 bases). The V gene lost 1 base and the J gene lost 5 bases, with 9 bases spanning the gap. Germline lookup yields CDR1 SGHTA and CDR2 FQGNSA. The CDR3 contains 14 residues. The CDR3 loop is CASSLDRDYQPQHF. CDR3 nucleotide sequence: TGTGCCAGCAGCTTAGACAGGGATTATCAGCCCCAGCATTTT.

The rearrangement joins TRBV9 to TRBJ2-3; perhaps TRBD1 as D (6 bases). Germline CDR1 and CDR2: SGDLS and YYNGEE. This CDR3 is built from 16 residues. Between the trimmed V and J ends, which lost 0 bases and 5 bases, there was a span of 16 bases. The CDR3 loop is CASSVGTVWALDTQYF. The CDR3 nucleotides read TGTGCCAGCAGCGTAGGGACAGTTTGGGCGTTAGATACGCAGTATTTT.

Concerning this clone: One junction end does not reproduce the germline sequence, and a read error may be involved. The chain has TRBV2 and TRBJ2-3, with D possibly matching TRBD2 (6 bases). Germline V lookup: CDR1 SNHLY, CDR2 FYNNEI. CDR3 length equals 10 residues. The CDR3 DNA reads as TGTGCCAGCAGTGTGGGACTCCGAGTATTT. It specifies CASSVGLRVF.